This T cell receptor (beta chain) was captured by sequencing in a study of CD8 T cells in Susac syndrome. Reverse transcription of roughly 0.45 to 1 ug RNA was carried out with random hexamers. TCRdb independently ran MiXCR on the immunoSEQ multiplex PCR reads; one entry per CDR3 protein. The sample has 80,000 to 90,000 distinct CDR3 sequences, about 93% seen once. Remarks on this clonotype: The germline gene is not matched at one end of the junction; a read error may be the cause.

The CDR3 contains 14 residues. Germline-derived CDR1 and CDR2 are SGHRS and YFSETQ. The sample consisted of CD8+ T cells from PBMCs. The chain couples TRBV5-1 to TRBJ2-1, with a possible D match to TRBD1 (5 bases). This sequence originates from a human donor in good health. The CDR3, as DNA: TGCGCCAGCAGCTTAAGGACAACCTACAATGAGCAGCTCTTC. Translation gives CASSLRTTYNEQLF. Drawing the rest from reference TRBV5-1 and TRBJ2-1, the complete variable domain is KAGVTQTPRYLIKTRGQQVTLSCSPISGHRSVSWYQQTPGQGLQFLFEYFSETQRNKGNFPGRFSGRQFSNSRSEMNVSTLELGDSALYLCASSLRTTYNEQLFGPGTRLTVL.